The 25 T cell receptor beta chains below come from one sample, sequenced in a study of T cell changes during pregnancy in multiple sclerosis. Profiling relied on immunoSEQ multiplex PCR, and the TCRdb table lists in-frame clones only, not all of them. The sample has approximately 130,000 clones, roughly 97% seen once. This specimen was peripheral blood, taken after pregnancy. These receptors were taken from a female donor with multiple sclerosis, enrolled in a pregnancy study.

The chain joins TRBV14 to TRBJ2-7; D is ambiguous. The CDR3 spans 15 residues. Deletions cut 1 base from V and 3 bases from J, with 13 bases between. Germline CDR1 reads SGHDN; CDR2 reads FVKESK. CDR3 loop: CASSQVGLPYYEQYF. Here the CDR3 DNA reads TGTGCCAGCAGCCAAGTGGGCCTCCCCTACTACGAGCAGTACTTC.

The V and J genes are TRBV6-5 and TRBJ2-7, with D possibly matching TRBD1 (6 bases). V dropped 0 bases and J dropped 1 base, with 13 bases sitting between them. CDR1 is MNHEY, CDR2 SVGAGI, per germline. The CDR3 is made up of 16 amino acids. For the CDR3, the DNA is TGTGCCAGCAGTTACTCAGGGGGTTCAGCTTCCTACGAGCAGTACTTC. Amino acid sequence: CASSYSGGSASYEQYF.

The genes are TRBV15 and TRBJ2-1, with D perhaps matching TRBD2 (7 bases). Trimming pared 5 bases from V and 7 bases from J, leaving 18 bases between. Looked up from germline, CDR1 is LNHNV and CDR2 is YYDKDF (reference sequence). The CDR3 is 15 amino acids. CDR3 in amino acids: CATSGGGLADNEQFF. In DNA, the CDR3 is TGTGCCACCAGCGGGGGGGGGCTAGCGGATAATGAGCAGTTCTTC.

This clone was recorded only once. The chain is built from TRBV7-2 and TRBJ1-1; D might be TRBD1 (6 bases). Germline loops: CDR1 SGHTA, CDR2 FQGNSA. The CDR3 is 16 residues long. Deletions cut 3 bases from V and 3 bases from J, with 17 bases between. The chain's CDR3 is CASSLIGGARDTEAFF. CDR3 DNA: TGTGCCAGCAGCTTGATAGGGGGGGCGCGGGACACTGAAGCTTTCTTT. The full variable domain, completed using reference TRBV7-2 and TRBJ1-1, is GAGVSQSPSNKVTEKGKDVELRCDPISGHTALYWYRQSLGQGLEFLIYFQGNSAPDKSGLPSDRFSAERTGGSVSTLTIQRTQQEDSAVYLCASSLIGGARDTEAFFGQGTRLTVV.

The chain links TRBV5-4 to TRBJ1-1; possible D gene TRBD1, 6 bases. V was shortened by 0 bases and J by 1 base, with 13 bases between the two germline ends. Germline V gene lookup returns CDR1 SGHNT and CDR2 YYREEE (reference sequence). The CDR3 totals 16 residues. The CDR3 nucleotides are TGTGCCAGCAGCTTGGGGTTGATGACAGGGAACACTGAAGCTTTCTTT. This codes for CASSLGLMTGNTEAFF.

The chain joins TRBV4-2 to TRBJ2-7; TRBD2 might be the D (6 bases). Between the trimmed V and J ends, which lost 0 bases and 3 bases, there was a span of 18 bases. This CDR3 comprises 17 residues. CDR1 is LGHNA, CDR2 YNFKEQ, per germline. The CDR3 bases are TGTGCCAGCAGCCAAGATGGCGGGGTCTCGGATTTCTACGAGCAGTACTTC. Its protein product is CASSQDGGVSDFYEQYF.

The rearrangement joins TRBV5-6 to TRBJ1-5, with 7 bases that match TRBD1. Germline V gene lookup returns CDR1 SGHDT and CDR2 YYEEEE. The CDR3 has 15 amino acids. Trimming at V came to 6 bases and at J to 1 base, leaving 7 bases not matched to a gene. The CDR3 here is CASTYRGLSNQPQHF. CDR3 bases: TGTGCCAGCACCTACAGGGGTCTGAGCAATCAGCCCCAGCATTTT.

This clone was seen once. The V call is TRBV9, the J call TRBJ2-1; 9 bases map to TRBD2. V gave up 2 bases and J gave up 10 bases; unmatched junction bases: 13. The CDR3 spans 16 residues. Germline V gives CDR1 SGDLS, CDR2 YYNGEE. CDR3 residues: CASSVEASGIRGEQFF. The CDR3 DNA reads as TGTGCCAGCAGCGTGGAGGCTAGCGGGATCCGAGGCGAGCAGTTCTTC. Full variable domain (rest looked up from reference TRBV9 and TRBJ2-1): DSGVTQTPKHLITATGQRVTLRCSPRSGDLSVYWYQQSLDQGLQFLIQYYNGEERAKGNILERFSAQQFPDLHSELNLSSLELGDSALYFCASSVEASGIRGEQFFGPGTRLTVL.

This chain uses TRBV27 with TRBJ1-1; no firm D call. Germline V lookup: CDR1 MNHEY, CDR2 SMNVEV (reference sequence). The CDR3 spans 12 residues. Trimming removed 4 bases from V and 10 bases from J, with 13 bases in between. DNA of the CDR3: TGTGCCAGCAGTTCGGCAGGTGTGGGAGCTTTCTTT. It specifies CASSSAGVGAFF.

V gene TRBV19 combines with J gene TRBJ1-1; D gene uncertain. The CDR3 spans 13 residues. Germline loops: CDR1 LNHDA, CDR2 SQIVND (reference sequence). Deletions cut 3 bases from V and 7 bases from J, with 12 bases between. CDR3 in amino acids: CASSISSGGEAFF. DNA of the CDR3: TGTGCCAGTAGTATTAGCTCCGGCGGTGAAGCTTTCTTT.

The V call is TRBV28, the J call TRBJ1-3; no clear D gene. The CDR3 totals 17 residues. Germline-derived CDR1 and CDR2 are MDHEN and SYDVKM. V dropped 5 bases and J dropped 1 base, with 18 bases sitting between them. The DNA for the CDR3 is TGTGCCAGCAGTACGGGAGGGCTCACAGCTTCTGGAAACACCATATATTTT. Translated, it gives CASSTGGLTASGNTIYF.

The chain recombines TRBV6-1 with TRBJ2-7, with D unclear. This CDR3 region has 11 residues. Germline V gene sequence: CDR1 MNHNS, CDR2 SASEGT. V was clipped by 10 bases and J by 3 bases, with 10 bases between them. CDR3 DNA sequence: TGTGCCACGGCGGTACACTACGAGCAGTACTTC. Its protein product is CATAVHYEQYF.

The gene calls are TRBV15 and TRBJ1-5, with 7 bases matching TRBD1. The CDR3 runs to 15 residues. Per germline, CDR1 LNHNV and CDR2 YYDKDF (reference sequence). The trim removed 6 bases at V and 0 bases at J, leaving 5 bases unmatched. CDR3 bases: TGTGCCACCAGTGGGGGACAGTATAGCAATCAGCCCCAGCATTTT. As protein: CATSGGQYSNQPQHF.

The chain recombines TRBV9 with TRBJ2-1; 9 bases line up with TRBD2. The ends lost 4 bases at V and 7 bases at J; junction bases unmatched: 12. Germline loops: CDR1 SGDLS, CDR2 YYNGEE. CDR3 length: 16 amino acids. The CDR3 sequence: CASSLFFSGSINEQFF. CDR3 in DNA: TGTGCCAGCAGCCTCTTCTTTAGCGGGAGTATAAATGAGCAGTTCTTC. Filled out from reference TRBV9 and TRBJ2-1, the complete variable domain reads DSGVTQTPKHLITATGQRVTLRCSPRSGDLSVYWYQQSLDQGLQFLIQYYNGEERAKGNILERFSAQQFPDLHSELNLSSLELGDSALYFCASSLFFSGSINEQFFGPGTRLTVL.

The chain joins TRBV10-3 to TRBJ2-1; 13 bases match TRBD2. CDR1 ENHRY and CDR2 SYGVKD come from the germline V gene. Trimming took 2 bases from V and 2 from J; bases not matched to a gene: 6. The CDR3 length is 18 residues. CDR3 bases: TGTGCCATCAGTGAGACAGGACTAGCGGGAGTTGCCTACAATGAGCAGTTCTTC. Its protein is CAISETGLAGVAYNEQFF.

The CDR3 loop reads CASSQDRAGNTIYF. DNA for the CDR3: TGTGCCAGCAGCCAGGACAGGGCAGGAAACACCATATATTTT. The chain employs TRBV7-9 and TRBJ1-3; 8 nucleotides match TRBD1. After removal of 5 bases from V and 4 bases from J, the junction contained 4 bases not matched to a gene. This CDR3 has 14 residues. Germline CDR1 is SEHNR and CDR2 is FQNEAQ (reference sequence).

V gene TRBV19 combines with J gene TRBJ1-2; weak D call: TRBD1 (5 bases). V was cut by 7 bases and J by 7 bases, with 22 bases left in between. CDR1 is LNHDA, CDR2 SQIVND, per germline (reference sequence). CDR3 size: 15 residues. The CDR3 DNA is TGTGCCAGTACTACCCCCGGGAGAGGGGTCGGTGGCTACACCTTC. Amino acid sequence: CASTTPGRGVGGYTF.

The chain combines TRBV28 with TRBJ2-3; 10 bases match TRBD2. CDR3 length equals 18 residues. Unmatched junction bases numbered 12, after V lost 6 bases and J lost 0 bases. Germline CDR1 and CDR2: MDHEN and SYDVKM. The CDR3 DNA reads TGTGCCAGCAGCCCGCTCAGGCTAGCGGGAGCTAGCACAGATACGCAGTATTTT. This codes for CASSPLRLAGASTDTQYF.

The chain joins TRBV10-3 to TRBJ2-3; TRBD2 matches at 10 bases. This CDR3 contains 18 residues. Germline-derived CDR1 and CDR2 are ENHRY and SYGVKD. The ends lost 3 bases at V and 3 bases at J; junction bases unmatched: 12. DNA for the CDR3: TGTGCCATCAGTGACCCCATTCTTCTAGCGGGAGCAACAGATACGCAGTATTTT. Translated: CAISDPILLAGATDTQYF.

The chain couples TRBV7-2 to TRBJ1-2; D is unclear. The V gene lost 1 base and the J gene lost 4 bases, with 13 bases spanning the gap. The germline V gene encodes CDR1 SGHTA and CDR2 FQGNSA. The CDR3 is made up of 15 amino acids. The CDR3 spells CASSLGPRSSYGYTF. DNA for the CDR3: TGTGCCAGCAGCTTAGGACCCCGTTCTAGCTATGGCTACACCTTC.

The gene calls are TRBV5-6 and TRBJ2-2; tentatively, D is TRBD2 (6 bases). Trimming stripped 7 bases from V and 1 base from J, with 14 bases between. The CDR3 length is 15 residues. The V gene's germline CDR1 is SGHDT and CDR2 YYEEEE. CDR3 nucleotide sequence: TGTGCCAGCGTAAGACTAGGGGAGAACACCGGGGAGCTGTTTTTT. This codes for CASVRLGENTGELFF.

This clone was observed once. The CDR3, as DNA: TGTGCCAGCAGCGTAGAGGCGGCGGGAGGGCGTTTAGATGAGCAGTTCTTC. Translating gives CASSVEAAGGRLDEQFF. The rearrangement links TRBV9 to TRBJ2-1; TRBD2 matches at 9 bases. Germline loops: CDR1 SGDLS, CDR2 YYNGEE. CDR3 length equals 17 residues. V lost 0 bases to trimming and J lost 8 bases; unmatched junction nucleotides: 12.

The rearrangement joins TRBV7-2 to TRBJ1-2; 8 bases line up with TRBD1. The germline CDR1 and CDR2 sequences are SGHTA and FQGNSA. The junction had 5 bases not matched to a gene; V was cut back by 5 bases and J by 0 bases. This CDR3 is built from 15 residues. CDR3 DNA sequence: TGTGCCAGCAGCGGAGACAGGGGAGCTAACTATGGCTACACCTTC. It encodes CASSGDRGANYGYTF. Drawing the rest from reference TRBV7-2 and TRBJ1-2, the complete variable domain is GAGVSQSPSNKVTEKGKDVELRCDPISGHTALYWYRQSLGQGLEFLIYFQGNSAPDKSGLPSDRFSAERTGGSVSTLTIQRTQQEDSAVYLCASSGDRGANYGYTFGSGTRLTVV.

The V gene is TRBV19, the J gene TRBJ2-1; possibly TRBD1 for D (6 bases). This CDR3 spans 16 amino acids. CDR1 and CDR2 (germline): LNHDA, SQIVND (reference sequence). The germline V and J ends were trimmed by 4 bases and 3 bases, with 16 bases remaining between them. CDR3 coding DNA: TGTGCCAGTAGTAGTCTTAGGGGGAATAGCTACAATGAGCAGTTCTTC. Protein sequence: CASSSLRGNSYNEQFF.

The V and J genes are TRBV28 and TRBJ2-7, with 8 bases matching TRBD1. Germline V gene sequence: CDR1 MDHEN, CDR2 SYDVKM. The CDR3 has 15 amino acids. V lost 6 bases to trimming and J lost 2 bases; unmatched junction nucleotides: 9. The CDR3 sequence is CASREDRAETYEQYF. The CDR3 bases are TGTGCCAGCAGAGAGGACAGGGCGGAAACCTACGAGCAGTACTTC. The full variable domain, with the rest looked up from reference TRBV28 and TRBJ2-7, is DVKVTQSSRYLVKRTGEKVFLECVQDMDHENMFWYRQDPGLGLRLIYFSYDVKMKEKGDIPEGYSVSREKKERFSLILESASTNQTSMYLCASREDRAETYEQYFGPGTRLTVT.